The 20 T cell receptor beta chains listed next were all sequenced from one sample in a study of OX40 agonist ivuxolimab in advanced cancers. The method was immunoSEQ multiplex PCR; TCRdb's version includes in-frame clones alone and lacks a portion of them. The sample yields about 59,000 clones, about 91% seen once. The starting material was CD4+ or CD8+ T cells sorted from blood, obtained in a trial of the OX40 agonist ivuxolimab. All receptors derive from an adult with an advanced solid tumor such as melanoma, head and neck, liver or kidney cancer.

The V call is TRBV27, the J call TRBJ2-7; 7 nucleotides line up with TRBD2. The V segment lost 5 bases and the J segment 6 bases; nucleotides outside the gene matches: 4. The CDR3 loop spans 12 amino acids. The germline V gene encodes CDR1 MNHEY and CDR2 SMNVEV (reference sequence). DNA for the CDR3: TGTGCCAGCAGTGCTGCGGGGGTCGAGCAGTACTTC. Residues: CASSAAGVEQYF.

The CDR3: CASKGDNTGELFF. The DNA for the CDR3 is TGTGCCAGCAAAGGGGACAACACCGGGGAGCTGTTTTTT. V usage is TRBV2 and J usage is TRBJ2-2, with D perhaps given as TRBD1 or TRBD2 (5 bases each). The CDR3 has 13 residues. The V and J ends lost 7 bases and 2 bases respectively, with 8 bases between them. Germline CDR1 SNHLY, CDR2 FYNNEI.

The chain recombines TRBV15 with TRBJ2-7; tentative D call: TRBD2 (5 bases). The V end was cut by 3 bases, the J end by 7 bases, with 16 bases between. The CDR3 is made up of 14 amino acids. In germline, CDR1 is LNHNV, CDR2 YYDKDF (reference sequence). The CDR3 coding sequence is TGTGCCACCAGCAGTGTCGGGAACTTAAAGGAGCAGTACTTC. Translating it yields CATSSVGNLKEQYF.

V usage is TRBV18 and J usage is TRBJ2-1; 9 positions agree with TRBD2. There are 15 residues in the CDR3. Germline loops: CDR1 KGHSH, CDR2 LQKENI. J gave up 8 bases and V 3 bases, and 8 bases lay outside the gene matches. CDR3 in DNA: TGTGCCAGCTCACCGCGGGTAGCGGGAGTGGATGAGCAGTTCTTC. This codes for CASSPRVAGVDEQFF.

CDR3 DNA sequence: TGTGCCAGCAGTTTTATACCCGGACTAGCGGGAGGGCCGAGCACCGGGGAGCTGTTTTTT. The encoded protein is CASSFIPGLAGGPSTGELFF. The chain employs TRBV27 and TRBJ2-2; TRBD2 matches 15 bases. There are 20 residues in the CDR3. The V segment lost 3 bases and the J segment 4 bases; nucleotides outside the gene matches: 12. CDR1 and CDR2 (germline): MNHEY, SMNVEV (reference sequence).

The chain recombines TRBV5-6 with TRBJ2-5; a weak D match, TRBD2 (5 bases). The germline V gene encodes CDR1 SGHDT and CDR2 YYEEEE. This CDR3 spans 15 amino acids. Between the trimmed V and J ends, which lost 2 bases and 5 bases, there was a span of 16 bases. The DNA for the CDR3 is TGTGCCAGCAGCTTCACCCCGGGATCGGGGGAGACCCAGTACTTC. Encoded protein: CASSFTPGSGETQYF.

Turning to this clone: One end of the junction does not line up with germline, which may come from a read error. V usage is TRBV11-2 and J usage is TRBJ1-1, with D tentatively TRBD1 (5 bases). The length of the CDR3 is 16 residues. Germline CDR1 is SGHAT and CDR2 is FQNNGV. The CDR3 DNA reads TGTGCCAGCAGCTTAGTATTGCGGGGCCCGAACGCTGAAGCTTTCTTT. Encoded protein: CASSLVLRGPNAEAFF.

The V call is TRBV7-2, the J call TRBJ1-1; D is possibly TRBD1 (6 bases). CDR1 and CDR2 from the germline V gene are SGHTA and FQGNSA. V gave up 1 base and J gave up 4 bases, with 10 bases separating them. The CDR3 has 14 residues. The CDR3 loop is CASSLESGATEAFF. The CDR3 DNA is TGTGCCAGCAGCTTAGAGTCAGGGGCCACTGAAGCTTTCTTT.

The V call is TRBV6-5, the J call TRBJ2-4; no firm D call. Germline-derived CDR1 and CDR2 are MNHEY and SVGAGI. V lost 6 bases and J lost 4, with 16 bases in between. The CDR3 consists of 15 residues. CDR3 in amino acids: CASSEYRGKKNIQYF. CDR3 nucleotide sequence: TGTGCCAGCAGCGAGTATCGAGGCAAGAAAAACATTCAGTACTTC.

This chain uses TRBV28 with TRBJ2-3; 8 bases match TRBD2. The CDR3 is 19 residues long. The J segment lost 0 bases and the V segment lost 3 bases, leaving 14 bases of the junction unmatched. CDR1 is MDHEN and CDR2 is SYDVKM in the germline V gene. This CDR3 is CASSFPAGTRISSTDTQYF. The CDR3 DNA is TGTGCCAGCAGTTTCCCCGCCGGGACTAGAATATCTAGCACAGATACGCAGTATTTT.

The rearrangement uses TRBV4-2 and TRBJ2-1; D is unresolved. This CDR3 is built from 12 residues. CDR1 is LGHNA, CDR2 YNFKEQ, per germline. V was shortened by 1 base and J by 3 bases, with 1 base between the two germline ends. CDR3 sequence: CASSQVYNEQFF. The CDR3 DNA is TGTGCCAGCAGCCAAGTCTACAATGAGCAGTTCTTC.

The chain uses TRBV7-6 and TRBJ2-2, with D possibly being TRBD2 (5 bases). The ends were cut back, 8 bases at V and 6 bases at J, with 10 bases in the middle. The CDR3 sequence is 12 residues long. Germline V gene sequence: CDR1 SGHVS, CDR2 FNYEAQ. The CDR3 bases are TGTGCCAGCCCCGGGGTTTCCGGGGAGCTGTTTTTT. Translating it yields CASPGVSGELFF.

The chain joins TRBV6-1 to TRBJ2-2; TRBD2 is a possible D gene (6 bases). Trimming stripped 1 base from V and 5 bases from J, with 8 bases between. The CDR3 contains 14 residues. Germline CDR1 is MNHNS and CDR2 is SASEGT. Here the CDR3 DNA reads TGTGCCAGCAGTGAAGGGGACTCTACCGGGGAGCTGTTTTTT. Translating gives CASSEGDSTGELFF.

The chain combines TRBV18 with TRBJ2-7; 13 bases are a match to TRBD2. Germline lookup yields CDR1 KGHSH and CDR2 LQKENI. With V trimmed by 4 bases and J by 5 bases, 8 bases remained unmatched. CDR3 length: 16 residues. CDR3 nucleotides: TGTGCCAGCTCACTTCTGGGACTAGCGGGATCCAACGAGCAGTACTTC. This codes for CASSLLGLAGSNEQYF. Filled out from reference TRBV18 and TRBJ2-7, the complete variable domain reads NAGVMQNPRHLVRRRGQEARLRCSPMKGHSHVYWYRQLPEEGLKFMVYLQKENIIDESGMPKERFSAEFPKEGPSILRIQQVVRGDSAAYFCASSLLGLAGSNEQYFGPGTRLTVT.

This chain links TRBV27 with TRBJ2-7, with no clear D. The germline gives CDR1 MNHEY, CDR2 SMNVEV (reference sequence). The CDR3 spans 14 residues. The ends were cut back, 3 bases at V and 3 bases at J, with 12 bases in the middle. CDR3 residues: CASSFVASDYEQYF. The CDR3 DNA follows: TGTGCCAGCAGTTTTGTCGCCAGTGACTACGAGCAGTACTTC.

About this clone: At the DNA level, this CDR3 is encoded by other sequences in the same sample as well. The chain joins TRBV5-5 to TRBJ2-2; 14 nucleotides match TRBD2. From germline, CDR1 is SGHKS and CDR2 YYEKEE (reference sequence). The junction had 3 bases not matched to a gene; V was cut back by 0 bases and J by 2 bases. The CDR3 runs 18 residues. The CDR3 here is CASSLGLAGGPNTGELFF. The CDR3 bases are TGTGCCAGCAGCTTGGGACTAGCGGGAGGGCCCAACACCGGGGAGCTGTTTTTT.

The genes are TRBV19 and TRBJ2-7, with 10 positions matching TRBD2. The germline V gene has CDR1 LNHDA and CDR2 SQIVND (reference sequence). CDR3 size: 17 residues. With 5 bases clipped from V and 3 bases from J, the junction kept 13 bases outside the gene matches. CDR3 coding DNA: TGTGCCAGTAGTCACAGCGGGAGGGCCTTCTTCGACTACGAGCAGTACTTC. Protein product: CASSHSGRAFFDYEQYF.

This chain links TRBV27 with TRBJ1-6, with D unresolved. Germline CDR1 is MNHEY and CDR2 is SMNVEV (reference sequence). Trimming shortened V by 2 bases and J by 6 bases, and 11 bases separated the two germline ends. The CDR3 contains 15 residues. Here the CDR3 reads CASSLADKSNSPLHF. Here the CDR3 DNA reads TGTGCCAGCAGTTTAGCTGACAAGAGTAATTCACCCCTCCACTTT.

The rearrangement links TRBV18 to TRBJ2-1; tentative D call: TRBD1 (6 bases). The germline V and J ends were trimmed by 2 bases and 5 bases, with 13 bases remaining between them. The CDR3 is 15 amino acids. Per germline, CDR1 KGHSH and CDR2 LQKENI. The CDR3 region is CASSPLWTANNEQFF. DNA for the CDR3: TGTGCCAGCTCACCATTATGGACAGCCAACAATGAGCAGTTCTTC.

The chain carries TRBV7-6 and TRBJ2-7; D is unresolved. CDR1 SGHVS and CDR2 FNYEAQ come from the germline V gene. The CDR3 is made up of 14 amino acids. Trimming shortened V by 2 bases and J by 4 bases, and 12 bases separated the two germline ends. This chain's CDR3 is CASSLYAKGYEQYF. As DNA, the CDR3 is TGTGCCAGCAGCTTATATGCTAAAGGGTACGAGCAGTACTTC.